The clone carrying this TCR beta chain came up a few times. The junction and the germline gene differ at one end; a read error may be behind it. The data derive from a study of T-cell reconstitution after alpha-beta-depleted transplantation in children. This CDR3 spans 15 amino acids. As it was prepared, the TCRbeta library received unique molecular identifiers. TCRdb re-called the PCR reads with MiXCR, one entry per CDR3 protein. The data show about 540,000 distinct CDR3 sequences, with roughly 18% seen just once and roughly 3.3% held by the top ten. Specimen: PBMCs from the stem cell graft donor, collected from the stem cell graft. The sequence derives from a human donor who donated a stem cell graft to a child with acute lymphoblastic leukemia. The chain employs TRBV12-3 or TRBV12-4 and TRBJ2-2; 9 bases fit TRBD2. The CDR3 coding sequence is TGTGCCAGCCTAGGTCTAGCGGGGCACACCGAGGAGCTGTTTTTT. Translated, it gives CASLGLAGHTEELFF.